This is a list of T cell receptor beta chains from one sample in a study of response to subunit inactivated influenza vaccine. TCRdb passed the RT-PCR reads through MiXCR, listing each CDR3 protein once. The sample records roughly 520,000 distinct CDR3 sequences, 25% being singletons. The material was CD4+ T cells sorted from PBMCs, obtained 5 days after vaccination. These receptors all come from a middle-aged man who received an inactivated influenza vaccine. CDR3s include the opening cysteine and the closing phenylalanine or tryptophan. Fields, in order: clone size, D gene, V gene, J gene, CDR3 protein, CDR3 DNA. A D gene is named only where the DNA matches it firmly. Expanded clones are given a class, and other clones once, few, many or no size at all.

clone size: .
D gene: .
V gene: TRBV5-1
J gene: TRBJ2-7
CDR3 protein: CASSLAVSGTFYEQYF
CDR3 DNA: TGCGCCAGCAGCTTGGCCGTTTCAGGGACTTTCTACGAGCAGTACTTC

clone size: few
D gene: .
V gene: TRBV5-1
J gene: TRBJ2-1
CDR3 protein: CASSDGQPNLVF
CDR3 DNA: TGCGCCAGCAGCGATGGACAGCCTAACCTAGTATTC

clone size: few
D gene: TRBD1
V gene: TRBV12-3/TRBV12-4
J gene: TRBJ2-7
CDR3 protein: CASSQRQGYEQYF
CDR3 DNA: TGTGCCAGCAGCCAGAGACAGGGTTACGAGCAGTACTTC

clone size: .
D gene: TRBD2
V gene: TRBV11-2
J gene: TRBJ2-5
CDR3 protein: CASSPVAGGETQYF
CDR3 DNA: TGTGCCAGCAGCCCCGTAGCGGGAGGAGAGACCCAGTACTTC

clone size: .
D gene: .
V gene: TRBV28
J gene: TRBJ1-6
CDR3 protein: CASTPRNDSPLHF
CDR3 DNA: TGTGCCAGCACCCCCCGTAACGATTCACCCCTCCACTTT

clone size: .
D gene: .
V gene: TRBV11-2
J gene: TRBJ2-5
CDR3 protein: CASSFQASQETQYF
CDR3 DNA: TGTGCCAGCAGCTTCCAGGCGAGTCAAGAGACCCAGTACTTC

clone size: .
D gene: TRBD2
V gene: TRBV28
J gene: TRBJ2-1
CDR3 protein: CASSSLLADEQFF
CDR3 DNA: TGTGCCAGCAGTTCATTACTAGCGGATGAGCAGTTCTTC

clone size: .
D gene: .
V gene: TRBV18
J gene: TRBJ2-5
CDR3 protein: CASSPPAQSETQYF
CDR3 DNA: TGTGCCAGCTCACCACCTGCCCAGTCAGAGACCCAGTACTTC

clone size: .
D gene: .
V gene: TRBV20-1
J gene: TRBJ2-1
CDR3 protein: CSASTTTWSEQFF
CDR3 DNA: TGCAGTGCTAGTACCACTACATGGAGTGAGCAGTTCTTC

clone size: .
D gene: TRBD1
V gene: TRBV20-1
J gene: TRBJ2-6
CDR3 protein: CSARQRQGMEGANVLTF
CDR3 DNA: TGCAGTGCCCGCCAAAGACAGGGGATGGAGGGGGCCAACGTCCTGACTTTC

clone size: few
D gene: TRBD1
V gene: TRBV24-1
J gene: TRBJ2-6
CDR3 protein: CATSPGTGSGANVLTF
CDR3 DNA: TGTGCCACCAGTCCCGGGACAGGGTCTGGGGCCAACGTCCTGACTTTC

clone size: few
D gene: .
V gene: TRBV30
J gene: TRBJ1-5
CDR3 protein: CAWSVQSNQPQHF
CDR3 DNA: TGTGCCTGGAGTGTACAGAGCAATCAGCCCCAGCATTTT

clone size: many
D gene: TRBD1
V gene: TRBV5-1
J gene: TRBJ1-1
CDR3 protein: CASSLGTGGVFHTEAFF
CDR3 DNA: TGCGCCAGCAGCTTGGGGACAGGGGGAGTGTTCCACACTGAAGCTTTCTTT

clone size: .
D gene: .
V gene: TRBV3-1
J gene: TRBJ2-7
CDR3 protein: CASSQQDILSYEQYF
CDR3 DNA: TGTGCCAGCAGCCAACAGGACATTCTCTCCTACGAGCAGTACTTC

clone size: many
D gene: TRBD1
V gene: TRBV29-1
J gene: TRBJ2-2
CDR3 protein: CSVDAQGDTGELFF
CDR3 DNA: TGCAGCGTTGACGCACAGGGGGACACCGGGGAGCTGTTTTTT

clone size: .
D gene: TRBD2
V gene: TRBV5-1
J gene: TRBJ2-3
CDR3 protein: CASTPGGITDTQYF
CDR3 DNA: TGCGCCAGCACGCCGGGGGGGATCACAGATACGCAGTATTTT

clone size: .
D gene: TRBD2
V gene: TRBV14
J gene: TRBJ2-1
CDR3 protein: CASSPPGLALNEQFF
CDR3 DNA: TGTGCCAGCAGCCCACCGGGACTAGCGTTGAATGAGCAGTTCTTC

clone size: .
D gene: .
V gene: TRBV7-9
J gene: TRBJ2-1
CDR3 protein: CASSLRLSVGYNEQFF
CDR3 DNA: TGTGCCAGCAGCTTAAGGCTAAGTGTAGGCTACAATGAGCAGTTCTTC

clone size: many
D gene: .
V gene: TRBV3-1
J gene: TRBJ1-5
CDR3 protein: CASSQDLNQPQHF
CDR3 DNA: TGTGCCAGCAGCCAAGATCTTAATCAGCCCCAGCATTTT

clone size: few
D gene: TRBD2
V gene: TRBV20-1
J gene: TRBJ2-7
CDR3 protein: CSARVSGRALITYEQYF
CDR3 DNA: TGCAGTGCTAGGGTTAGCGGGAGGGCCTTAATTACCTACGAGCAGTACTTC

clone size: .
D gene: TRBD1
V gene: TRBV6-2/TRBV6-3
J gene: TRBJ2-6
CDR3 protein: CASRAQTGGDLAGANVLTF
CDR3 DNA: TGTGCCAGCAGAGCTCAGACAGGGGGCGATTTAGCTGGGGCCAACGTCCTGACTTTC

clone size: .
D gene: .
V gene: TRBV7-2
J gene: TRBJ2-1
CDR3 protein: CASSLALRRELEQFF
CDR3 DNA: TGTGCCAGCAGCTTAGCGCTAAGGCGGGAACTAGAGCAGTTCTTC

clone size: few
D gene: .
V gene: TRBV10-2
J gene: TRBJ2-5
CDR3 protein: CASRDSGRQETQYF
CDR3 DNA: TGCGCCAGCAGGGATAGCGGTCGACAAGAGACCCAGTACTTC

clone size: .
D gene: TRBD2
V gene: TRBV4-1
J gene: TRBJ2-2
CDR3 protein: CASSPLLRLADTGELFF
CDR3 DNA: TGCGCCAGCAGCCCCTTGCTCAGGCTAGCGGACACCGGGGAGCTGTTTTTT

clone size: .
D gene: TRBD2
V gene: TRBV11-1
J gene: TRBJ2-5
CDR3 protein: CASSPLDRFRRGDETQYF
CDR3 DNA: TGTGCCAGCAGCCCACTCGATCGGTTCAGGCGGGGGGATGAGACCCAGTACTTC

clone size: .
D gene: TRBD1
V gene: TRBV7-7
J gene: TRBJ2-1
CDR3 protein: CASSLRPGQEYNEQFF
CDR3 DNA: TGTGCCAGCAGCTTACGTCCGGGACAGGAGTACAATGAGCAGTTCTTC

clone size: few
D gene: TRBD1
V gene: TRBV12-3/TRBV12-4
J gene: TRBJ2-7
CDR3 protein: CASSLGRGLEYF
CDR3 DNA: TGTGCCAGCAGTTTAGGCAGGGGGCTGGAGTACTTC

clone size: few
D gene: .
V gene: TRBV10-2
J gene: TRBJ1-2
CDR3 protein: CASSEPTYGYTF
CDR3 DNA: TGCGCCAGCAGTGAGCCGACCTATGGCTACACCTTC

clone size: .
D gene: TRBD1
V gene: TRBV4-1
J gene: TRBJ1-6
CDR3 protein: CASSREFTGVSPLHF
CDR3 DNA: TGCGCCAGCAGCCGAGAATTCACAGGGGTCTCACCCCTCCACTTT

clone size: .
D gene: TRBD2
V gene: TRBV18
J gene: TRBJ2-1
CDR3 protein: CASSPFAGGLNEQFF
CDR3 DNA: TGTGCCAGCTCACCCTTTGCGGGGGGGCTTAATGAGCAGTTCTTC

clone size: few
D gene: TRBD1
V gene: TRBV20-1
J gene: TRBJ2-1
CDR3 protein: CSASPGQGNYNEQFF
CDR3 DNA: TGCAGTGCTAGTCCGGGACAGGGGAATTACAATGAGCAGTTCTTC

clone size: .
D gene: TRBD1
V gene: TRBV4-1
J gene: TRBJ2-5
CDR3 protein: CASSQAGTAYETQYF
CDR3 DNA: TGCGCCAGCAGCCAAGCCGGGACAGCCTATGAGACCCAGTACTTC

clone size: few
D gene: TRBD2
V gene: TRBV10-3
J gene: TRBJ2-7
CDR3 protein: CAISTREGGGYEQYF
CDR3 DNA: TGTGCCATCAGTACCCGGGAGGGGGGGGGCTACGAGCAGTACTTC

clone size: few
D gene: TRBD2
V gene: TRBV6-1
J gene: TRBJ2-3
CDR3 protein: CASRPITSGGFGDTQYF
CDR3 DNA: TGTGCCAGCAGACCTATAACTAGCGGGGGTTTTGGGGATACGCAGTATTTT

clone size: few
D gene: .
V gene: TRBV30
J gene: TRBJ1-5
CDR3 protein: CAWSTGGTEPQHF
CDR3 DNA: TGTGCCTGGAGTACGGGGGGCACGGAGCCCCAGCATTTT

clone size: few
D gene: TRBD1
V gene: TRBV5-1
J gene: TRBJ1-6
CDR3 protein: CASSLLRDRNSPLHF
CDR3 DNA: TGCGCCAGCAGCTTGCTCCGGGACAGAAATTCACCCCTCCACTTT

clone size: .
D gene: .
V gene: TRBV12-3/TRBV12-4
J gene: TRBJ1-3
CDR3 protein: CASRRVGSGNTIYF
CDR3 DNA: TGTGCCAGCCGACGCGTCGGCTCTGGAAACACCATATATTTT

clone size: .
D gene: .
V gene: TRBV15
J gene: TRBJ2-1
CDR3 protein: CATSREPRVRHNEQFF
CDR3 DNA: TGTGCCACCAGCAGAGAACCCCGGGTCCGGCACAATGAGCAGTTCTTC

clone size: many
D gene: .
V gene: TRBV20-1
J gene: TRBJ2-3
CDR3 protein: CSAWADTQYF
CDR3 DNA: TGCAGTGCGTGGGCCGATACGCAGTATTTT

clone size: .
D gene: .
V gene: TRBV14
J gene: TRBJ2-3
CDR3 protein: CASSQGVGLQYF
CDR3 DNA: TGTGCCAGCAGCCAAGGAGTAGGCTTGCAGTATTTT